The next 31 T cell receptor beta chains were all read from a single sample in a study of blood T cell repertoires in COVID-19. Measured with immunoSEQ multiplex PCR; TCRdb has only the in-frame clones, and not every one. In the table there are 140,000 to 150,000 clones, 70% to 90% of which are singletons. Sequencing used peripheral blood. These receptors were taken from a woman aged 55-69 years with COVID-19, enrolled during active disease.

The rearrangement links TRBV4-1 to TRBJ2-5; perhaps TRBD1 as D (6 bases). The CDR3 has 20 amino acids. Trimming took 0 bases from V and 3 from J, leaving 26 bases between them. Germline V gives CDR1 MGHRA, CDR2 YSYEKL. CDR3 protein: CASSQDDIGNRERKEETQYF. In DNA form, the CDR3 reads TGCGCCAGCAGCCAAGATGATATCGGAAACAGGGAACGGAAGGAAGAGACCCAGTACTTC.

V usage is TRBV9 and J usage is TRBJ2-2; 8 bases match TRBD2. V was pared by 0 bases and J by 2 bases, with 9 bases of the junction left unmatched. Germline V gene sequence: CDR1 SGDLS, CDR2 YYNGEE. The CDR3 has 18 amino acids. The chain's CDR3 is CASSVEASGLDNTGELFF. CDR3 nucleotides: TGTGCCAGCAGCGTAGAGGCTAGCGGGCTCGATAACACCGGGGAGCTGTTTTTT.

The chain carries TRBV20-1 and TRBJ1-6; D might be TRBD1 (5 bases). V dropped 3 bases and J dropped 14 bases, with 11 bases sitting between them. The germline gives CDR1 DFQATT, CDR2 SNEGSKA (reference sequence). This CDR3 has 11 amino acids. CDR3 sequence: CSASVETALHF. The DNA of the CDR3 is TGCAGTGCTAGCGTGGAGACAGCCCTCCACTTT.

The chain joins TRBV6-4 to TRBJ2-7; possible D gene TRBD2, 6 bases. Trimming left V 1 base short and J 0 bases short, with 10 bases between. This CDR3 region has 15 residues. Germline lookup yields CDR1 MRHNA and CDR2 SNTAGT. CDR3 sequence (DNA): TGTGCCAGCAGTGACTGGAGGGGATACTCCTACGAGCAGTACTTC. Translating it yields CASSDWRGYSYEQYF.

The CDR3 here is CASSLAGAKLNTEAFF. The CDR3 DNA reads as TGTGCCAGCAGTTTAGCAGGGGCAAAACTGAACACTGAAGCTTTCTTT. The rearrangement joins TRBV28 to TRBJ1-1; possible D gene TRBD1, 6 bases. Trimming stripped 2 bases from V and 0 bases from J, with 13 bases between. The germline V gene has CDR1 MDHEN and CDR2 SYDVKM. There are 16 residues in the CDR3.

This chain links TRBV18 with TRBJ1-1, with 8 bases lining up with TRBD1. Germline V gene lookup returns CDR1 KGHSH and CDR2 LQKENI. The CDR3 has 16 amino acids. V lost 3 bases to trimming and J lost 8 bases; unmatched junction nucleotides: 14. The CDR3 protein is CASSPETGAGEAEAFF. The CDR3 DNA follows: TGTGCCAGCTCACCCGAGACAGGGGCCGGAGAGGCCGAAGCTTTCTTT.

This sequence joins TRBV7-9 and TRBJ1-6, with 7 bases identical to TRBD1. In germline, CDR1 is SEHNR, CDR2 FQNEAQ (reference sequence). V trimming: 6 bases; J trimming: 8 bases; junction bases outside the gene matches: 7. The CDR3 contains 14 residues. The CDR3 is CASSPGQIYSPLHF. For the CDR3, the DNA is TGTGCCAGCAGTCCGGGACAGATCTATTCACCCCTCCACTTT.

The chain couples TRBV10-3 to TRBJ1-6; D possibly corresponds to TRBD1 (5 bases). Germline CDR1 ENHRY, CDR2 SYGVKD. This CDR3 has 14 residues. V lost 9 bases to trimming and J lost 9 bases, with 18 bases between them. The CDR3 DNA sequence: TGTGCCATAACGAGGGGAGGGATGGGTTCACCCCTCCACTTT. Amino acid sequence: CAITRGGMGSPLHF.

The gene calls are TRBV4-2 and TRBJ2-3; the match to TRBD2 covers 9 bases. V trimming: 0 bases; J trimming: 2 bases; junction bases outside the gene matches: 3. There are 16 residues in the CDR3. CDR1 and CDR2 (germline): LGHNA, YNFKEQ. As DNA, the CDR3 is TGTGCCAGCAGCCAAGAGCTAGCGGGGAACACAGATACGCAGTATTTT. Protein sequence: CASSQELAGNTDTQYF.

This clone was picked up one time. The chain has TRBV6-5 and TRBJ1-2; the match to TRBD1 covers 7 bases. This CDR3 is built from 16 residues. The germline CDR1 and CDR2 sequences are MNHEY and SVGAGI. Trimming at V came to 0 bases and at J to 2 bases, leaving 6 bases not matched to a gene. In DNA, the CDR3 is TGTGCCAGCAGTTACTCAAAGGGGGCAGCGAACTATGGCTACACCTTC. It yields the protein CASSYSKGAANYGYTF.

The CDR3 protein is CASSPQTGVSEQFF. In DNA form, the CDR3 reads TGTGCCAGCAGCCCCCAGACAGGGGTGTCAGAGCAGTTCTTC. The rearrangement joins TRBV7-3 to TRBJ2-1, with TRBD1 identical over 8 bases. Looked up from germline, CDR1 is SGHTA and CDR2 is FQGTGA. Germline trimming cut 5 bases from V and 10 bases from J; bases unmatched to any gene: 10. The CDR3 is 14 amino acids.

As regards this clone: This sample also contains other DNA sequences that code for the same CDR3. This rearrangement joins TRBV27 to TRBJ2-7; TRBD1 agrees at 9 bases. This CDR3 region has 14 residues. Trimming removed 0 bases from V and 4 bases from J; junction bases left unmatched: 1. The germline CDR1 and CDR2 sequences are MNHEY and SMNVEV (reference sequence). In DNA, the CDR3 is TGTGCCAGCAGTTTATCGGACAGGGGATACGAGCAGTACTTC. Its protein is CASSLSDRGYEQYF.

The chain recombines TRBV11-2 with TRBJ1-5; unclear D gene. Germline-derived CDR1 and CDR2 are SGHAT and FQNNGV. The CDR3 runs 13 residues. Trimming left V 3 bases short and J 5 bases short, with 8 bases between. Written as DNA, the CDR3 is TGTGCCAGCAGCTTCGGACTCCATCAGCCCCAGCATTTT. As protein: CASSFGLHQPQHF.

This clone was counted many times. The genes are TRBV2 and TRBJ2-7, with TRBD1 matching 7 bases. The CDR3 spans 14 residues. Unmatched junction bases numbered 7, after V lost 8 bases and J lost 0 bases. Germline assignment: CDR1 SNHLY and CDR2 FYNNEI. CDR3 loop: CASLFDRDSYEQYF. The CDR3 DNA reads TGTGCCAGCCTTTTCGACAGGGACTCCTACGAGCAGTACTTC.

Here the CDR3 reads CASSPTLGGGNSPLHF. CDR3 nucleotides: TGTGCCAGCAGCCCCACCTTGGGGGGAGGCAATTCACCCCTCCACTTT. The chain is built from TRBV7-9 and TRBJ1-6, with D possibly TRBD1 on 5 matching bases. The CDR3 loop spans 16 amino acids. Trimming cost V 5 bases and J 7 bases, with 18 bases left between them. Looked up from germline, CDR1 is SEHNR and CDR2 is FQNEAQ (reference sequence). The full variable domain, completed using reference TRBV7-9 and TRBJ1-6, is DTGVSQNPRHKITKRGQNVTFRCDPISEHNRLYWYRQTLGQGPEFLTYFQNEAQLEKSRLLSDRFSAERPKGSFSTLEIQRTEQGDSAMYLCASSPTLGGGNSPLHFGNGTRLTVT.

V and J are TRBV21-1 and TRBJ2-5; TRBD1, the D gene given by the table, was not confirmed from the DNA. TRBV21-1 is a listed pseudogene. The CDR3 is 16 residues long. The CDR3 protein is CASSGLHRARQETQYF. CDR3 coding DNA: TGTGCCAGCAGCGGACTTCACAGGGCGCGGCAAGAGACCCAGTACTTC.

This clone was counted once. This chain uses TRBV5-1 with TRBJ1-3, with TRBD1 matching 9 bases. This CDR3 region has 17 residues. After removal of 6 bases from V and 0 bases from J, the junction contained 10 bases not matched to a gene. The germline V gene encodes CDR1 SGHRS and CDR2 YFSETQ. CDR3 in amino acids: CASKIDTGGVSGNTIYF. The CDR3 DNA reads TGCGCCAGCAAAATCGATACAGGGGGCGTCTCTGGAAACACCATATATTTT.

The rearrangement links TRBV5-1 to TRBJ2-1; 7 nucleotides align to TRBD2. The CDR3 has 15 amino acids. Germline-derived CDR1 and CDR2 are SGHRS and YFSETQ. V trimming: 2 bases; J trimming: 6 bases; junction bases outside the gene matches: 8. CDR3 bases: TGCGCCAGCAGCTTCCGCTGGGGCGGGGGCAATGAGCAGTTCTTC. Protein product: CASSFRWGGGNEQFF. Together with reference TRBV5-1 and TRBJ2-1, the CDR3 gives the full variable domain: KAGVTQTPRYLIKTRGQQVTLSCSPISGHRSVSWYQQTPGQGLQFLFEYFSETQRNKGNFPGRFSGRQFSNSRSEMNVSTLELGDSALYLCASSFRWGGGNEQFFGPGTRLTVL.

The V and J genes are TRBV12-5 and TRBJ2-3; possibly TRBD1 for D (5 bases). There are 16 residues in the CDR3. Germline V gives CDR1 LGHNT, CDR2 FRNRAP. Deletions cut 1 base from V and 3 bases from J, with 14 bases between. This CDR3 reads CASGLGLRAGTDTQYF. The CDR3 DNA is TGTGCTAGTGGTTTGGGTCTCAGGGCCGGTACAGATACGCAGTATTTT.

This clone was seen just once. The gene calls are TRBV27 and TRBJ1-5; D is unresolved. The germline V gene encodes CDR1 MNHEY and CDR2 SMNVEV (reference sequence). V lost 10 bases to trimming and J lost 4 bases, with 14 bases between them. CDR3 length: 13 residues. As DNA, the CDR3 is TGTGCCACCGGGGTGTGGGGAAATCAGCCCCAGCATTTT. It is translated as CATGVWGNQPQHF.

The chain joins TRBV14 to TRBJ1-3; D is perhaps TRBD1 (6 bases). V was clipped by 5 bases and J by 2 bases, with 13 bases between them. CDR3 length equals 15 residues. Germline V gives CDR1 SGHDN, CDR2 FVKESK. In DNA, the CDR3 is TGTGCCAGCAGCAACACAGGGAATGCTGGAAACACCATATATTTT. This gives the protein CASSNTGNAGNTIYF.

The chain couples TRBV11-2 to TRBJ2-1; 7 bases match TRBD2. J was trimmed by 6 bases and V by 6 bases; bases with no gene match: 2. This CDR3 has 12 residues. The V gene's germline CDR1 is SGHAT and CDR2 FQNNGV. This chain's CDR3 is CASRASGNEQFF. The CDR3 DNA is TGTGCCAGCAGAGCTAGCGGCAATGAGCAGTTCTTC.

The rearrangement uses TRBV11-1 and TRBJ2-3; TRBD2 aligns across 8 bases. Germline V CDR1 and CDR2: SGHAT, FQDESV (reference sequence). J gave up 2 bases and V 3 bases, and 4 bases lay outside the gene matches. The CDR3 contains 15 residues. CDR3 nucleotide sequence: TGTGCCAGCAGCTTGGGCGGGGGGAACACAGATACGCAGTATTTT. Translated, it gives CASSLGGGNTDTQYF.

The rearrangement links TRBV2 to TRBJ1-1; 8 nucleotides align to TRBD1. This CDR3 spans 14 amino acids. Unmatched junction bases numbered 7, after V lost 7 bases and J lost 3 bases. Germline CDR1 and CDR2: SNHLY and FYNNEI. CDR3 sequence: CASNKDRDYTEAFF. Written as DNA, the CDR3 is TGTGCCAGCAACAAGGACAGGGATTACACTGAAGCTTTCTTT.

The chain recombines TRBV7-2 with TRBJ2-5, with a tentative D call TRBD1 (6 bases). Trimming cost V 5 bases and J 2 bases, with 15 bases left between them. CDR1 and CDR2 from the germline V gene are SGHTA and FQGNSA. The CDR3 loop spans 15 amino acids. The CDR3 spells CASSPWRTAQETQYF. Written as DNA, the CDR3 is TGTGCCAGCAGCCCTTGGAGGACAGCTCAAGAGACCCAGTACTTC.

The chain combines TRBV1 with TRBJ2-5; the table's D call TRBD2 went unverified against the DNA. TRBV1 is recorded as a pseudogene. The CDR3 consists of 18 residues. Here the CDR3 reads CTSSQGLAGDPKGETQYF. As DNA, the CDR3 is TGCACCAGCAGCCAAGGACTAGCGGGGGACCCAAAGGGGGAGACCCAGTACTTC.

V and J are TRBV11-3 and TRBJ2-3, with D tentatively TRBD1 (6 bases). This CDR3 is built from 15 residues. With 1 base removed from V and 5 bases from J, the gap between germline ends came to 13 bases. Germline-derived CDR1 and CDR2 are SGHNT and YENEEA. CDR3: CASSLGRTVGDTQYF. The DNA for the CDR3 is TGTGCCAGCAGCTTAGGCCGGACAGTCGGAGATACGCAGTATTTT.

The chain uses TRBV19 and TRBJ1-2; D unclear. V was clipped by 7 bases and J by 2 bases, with 11 bases between them. CDR3 length equals 13 residues. Germline-derived CDR1 and CDR2 are LNHDA and SQIVND (reference sequence). CDR3 region: CASTVSSNYGYTF. CDR3 coding DNA: TGTGCCAGTACTGTAAGCTCAAACTATGGCTACACCTTC.

The J gene is TRBJ2-5, the V gene TRBV11-2, with TRBD2 matching over 13 bases. CDR3 size: 18 residues. CDR1 and CDR2 from the germline V gene are SGHAT and FQNNGV. Trimming at V came to 5 bases and at J to 2 bases, leaving 11 bases not matched to a gene. The CDR3 DNA reads as TGTGCCAGCAGCCTCGGACTAGCGGGGGACCTAATGCAAGAGACCCAGTACTTC. Translated, it gives CASSLGLAGDLMQETQYF.

This clone was detected only once. The CDR3, as DNA: TGCGCCAGCAGCTTAATGACCGGGGGGACTGAAGCTTTCTTT. As protein: CASSLMTGGTEAFF. The rearrangement joins TRBV5-1 to TRBJ1-1; D may be TRBD1 (5 bases). This CDR3 is built from 14 residues. V lost 2 bases, J lost 5 bases, and 13 bases lay in between. Per germline, CDR1 SGHRS and CDR2 YFSETQ.

The gene calls are TRBV3-1 (or the pseudogene TRBV3-2) and TRBJ1-2, with 7 bases fitting TRBD1. The CDR3 length is 14 residues. Germline loops: CDR1 LGHDT, CDR2 YNNKEL (reference sequence). Trimming at V came to 6 bases and at J to 4 bases, leaving 8 bases not matched to a gene. The CDR3 loop reads CASRGTDRSYGYTF. CDR3 bases: TGTGCCAGCAGGGGGACAGACCGGTCCTATGGCTACACCTTC.